These 22 T cell receptor beta chains were sequenced from one sample in a study of blood T cells in healthy people across ages. Using a J-beta primer mix together with a sample-barcoded 5' primer, a second PCR was run for about 6 to 12 cycles. TCRdb reprocessed the 5' RACE reads via MiXCR and lists one record per CDR3 protein. The data show some 1,500,000 distinct CDR3 sequences, with 35% to 45% seen just once and around 4% held by the top ten. Sequenced material: blood. These receptor sequences come from a woman aged 18 to 35 in good health.

Of note for this clonotype: The junction departs from germline at one end; a sequencing error may be responsible. The chain carries TRBV12-3 or TRBV12-4 and TRBJ2-1; perhaps TRBD1 as D (6 bases). CDR3 length: 13 residues. CDR3 amino acids: CASMGARRNEQFF. Written as DNA, the CDR3 is TGCGCCAGCATGGGGGCCAGACGCAATGAGCAGTTCTTC.

The chain recombines TRBV30 with TRBJ1-2; a possible D gene is TRBD1 (5 bases). This CDR3 comprises 11 residues. V was shortened by 2 bases and J by 8 bases, with 9 bases between the two germline ends. CDR1 and CDR2 from the germline V gene are GTSNPN and SVGIG (reference sequence). Here the CDR3 reads CAWSTQGGYTF. DNA for the CDR3: TGTGCCTGGAGTACCCAGGGAGGCTACACCTTC.

This clonotype was detected a few times. This chain links TRBV10-3 with TRBJ1-1, with 7 bases that match TRBD1. The CDR3 length is 13 residues. V was pared by 10 bases and J by 0 bases, with 5 bases of the junction left unmatched. Germline CDR1 is ENHRY and CDR2 is SYGVKD. Here the CDR3 reads CATRGGMNTEAFF. In nucleotides, the CDR3 is TGTGCCACCAGGGGGGGAATGAACACTGAAGCTTTCTTT.

The rearrangement links TRBV20-1 to TRBJ1-1; 7 positions agree with TRBD1. Germline lookup yields CDR1 DFQATT and CDR2 SNEGSKA (reference sequence). J lost 2 bases, V lost 7 bases, and 10 bases had no gene match. There are 14 residues in the CDR3. The CDR3 DNA reads as TGCAGTGTCGGGGAGGGGGCAACAAACACTGAAGCTTTCTTT. Translation: CSVGEGATNTEAFF.

There are a few counts of this clonotype. This chain connects TRBV28 to TRBJ2-1; 8 bases match TRBD2. In germline, CDR1 is MDHEN, CDR2 SYDVKM. This CDR3 has 14 residues. The V and J ends lost 8 bases and 6 bases, in that order; junction bases with no gene match: 9. CDR3 nucleotide sequence: TGTGCCAGCTCTAATCTCGGGACTAGCAATGAGCAGTTCTTC. Protein product: CASSNLGTSNEQFF.

The chain has TRBV4-2 and TRBJ2-1, with 12 bases that match TRBD2. This CDR3 has 17 amino acids. Trimming removed 2 bases from V and 7 bases from J; junction bases left unmatched: 9. The V gene's germline CDR1 is LGHNA and CDR2 YNFKEQ. CDR3: CASSQITSGRTRNEQFF. DNA for the CDR3: TGTGCCAGCAGCCAAATCACTAGCGGGAGGACCAGGAATGAGCAGTTCTTC.

The CDR3: CSVEGGAGLETQYF. Here the CDR3 DNA reads TGCAGCGTTGAAGGAGGAGCGGGATTGGAGACCCAGTACTTC. The gene calls are TRBV29-1 and TRBJ2-5, with 7 bases matching TRBD2. This CDR3 has 14 amino acids. Trimming removed 1 base from V and 5 bases from J; junction bases left unmatched: 7. Germline V gene data show CDR1 as SQVTM and CDR2 as ANQGSEA.

The chain couples TRBV6-6 to TRBJ1-2; TRBD1 agrees at 7 bases. The ends lost 6 bases at V and 4 bases at J; junction bases unmatched: 8. CDR1 MNHNY and CDR2 SVGAGI come from the germline V gene (reference sequence). The CDR3 consists of 14 residues. The CDR3: CASRYRGESYGYTF. The CDR3 DNA reads as TGTGCCAGCAGATACAGGGGAGAAAGCTATGGCTACACCTTC.

The genes are TRBV20-1 and TRBJ2-7; TRBD1 matches 8 bases. Germline assignment: CDR1 DFQATT and CDR2 SNEGSKA (reference sequence). J lost 3 bases, V lost 0 bases, and 7 bases had no gene match. The CDR3 runs to 15 residues. The CDR3 region is CSARDPLTGDYEQYF. CDR3 nucleotide sequence: TGCAGTGCTAGAGATCCTCTGACAGGGGACTACGAGCAGTACTTC.

This clonotype is a singleton in its sample. The chain combines TRBV7-8 with TRBJ1-1; D gene uncertain. The CDR3 consists of 14 residues. Germline assignment: CDR1 SGHVS and CDR2 FQNEAQ. V was trimmed by 2 bases and J by 1 base, leaving 8 bases between them. As DNA, the CDR3 is TGTGCCAGCAGCTTATGGATAGCGAACACTGAAGCTTTCTTT. It yields the protein CASSLWIANTEAFF.

The chain employs TRBV5-1 and TRBJ2-1; 7 bases match TRBD2. J lost 7 bases, V lost 1 base, and 8 bases had no gene match. CDR3 length: 15 residues. CDR1 and CDR2 from the germline V gene are SGHRS and YFSETQ. The CDR3 nucleotides are TGCGCCAGCAGCTTGTTGCCGGGAGGAGGTAATGAGCAGTTCTTC. The encoded protein is CASSLLPGGGNEQFF.

This clonotype has just a few counts. The CDR3 DNA sequence: TGTGCCAGCAGCTTACTAGGCTTCCGAGAGCAGTTCTTC. Its protein is CASSLLGFREQFF. The chain employs TRBV7-9 and TRBJ2-1; D not certain. V was shortened by 2 bases and J by 10 bases, with 12 bases between the two germline ends. CDR3 length: 13 amino acids. From germline, CDR1 is SEHNR and CDR2 FQNEAQ (reference sequence).

A few counts support this clonotype. V usage is TRBV6-5 and J usage is TRBJ1-5, with D possibly being TRBD1 (6 bases). CDR3 size: 14 residues. Germline V lookup: CDR1 MNHEY, CDR2 SVGAGI. The V gene lost 6 bases and the J gene lost 2 bases, with 11 bases spanning the gap. The CDR3 loop reads CASSPTGRNQPQHF. The CDR3, as DNA: TGTGCCAGCAGCCCAACAGGGCGCAATCAGCCCCAGCATTTT.

The gene calls are TRBV7-2 and TRBJ2-7, with D tentatively TRBD1 (6 bases). The germline V and J ends were trimmed by 5 bases and 7 bases, with 18 bases remaining between them. The CDR3 length is 14 residues. Looked up from germline, CDR1 is SGHTA and CDR2 is FQGNSA. CDR3 amino acids: CASSRGTRDNEQYF. The CDR3 nucleotides are TGTGCCAGCAGCCGGGGAACACGGGACAATGAGCAGTACTTC.

This chain connects TRBV12-3 or TRBV12-4 to TRBJ2-4; 11 bases map to TRBD2. The end of the DNA fits TRBJ2-5 better, so the J call may be wrong. The CDR3 sequence is 14 residues long. As DNA, the CDR3 is TGTGCCAGCAGCCTAGCGGGGGGTCCTCGGACCCAGTACTTC. It yields the protein CASSLAGGPRTQYF.

To note about this clonotype: A much bigger clone sits one base away, suggesting this may be a read error. The genes are TRBV28 and TRBJ2-5, with D possibly called TRBD1 or TRBD2 (5 bases each). The V and J ends lost 4 bases and 11 bases respectively, with 23 bases between them. From germline, CDR1 is MDHEN and CDR2 SYDVKM. CDR3 length: 15 residues. The CDR3 DNA sequence: TGTGCCAGCAGTTCAACCGGGACGGGGAACAATGAGCAGTACTTC. Translating gives CASSSTGTGNNEQYF.

The rearrangement uses TRBV29-1 and TRBJ2-1; TRBD2 matches 11 bases. TRBJ2-7 explains the end of the DNA better; the J call may be wrong. This CDR3 region has 15 residues. Germline assignment: CDR1 SQVTM and CDR2 ANQGSEA. CDR3: CSVELLAGVDNEQYF. Written as DNA, the CDR3 is TGCAGCGTTGAACTACTAGCGGGAGTAGACAATGAGCAGTACTTC.

The rearrangement uses TRBV20-1 and TRBJ2-7; D is possibly TRBD1 or TRBD2 (5 bases each). Germline-derived CDR1 and CDR2 are DFQATT and SNEGSKA (reference sequence). V dropped 5 bases and J dropped 2 bases, with 22 bases sitting between them. This CDR3 region has 16 residues. The CDR3: CSAYRDAGREPYEQYF. CDR3 bases: TGCAGTGCTTACCGGGACGCCGGTAGAGAACCCTACGAGCAGTACTTC.

This sequence joins TRBV6-5 and TRBJ1-4; D remains unclear. V was clipped by 8 bases and J by 3 bases, with 16 bases between them. The CDR3 runs to 15 residues. Germline V CDR1 and CDR2: MNHEY, SVGAGI. The CDR3 spells CASRPGLSSNEKLFF. In nucleotides, the CDR3 is TGTGCCAGCCGGCCTGGGCTGAGCTCTAATGAAAAACTGTTTTTT.

The chain links TRBV29-1 to TRBJ2-3; 8 nucleotides match TRBD2. After removal of 3 bases from V and 0 bases from J, the junction contained 5 bases not matched to a gene. The CDR3 consists of 15 residues. Germline CDR1 is SQVTM and CDR2 is ANQGSEA. CDR3 sequence: CSVEGSGVSTDTQYF. In nucleotides, the CDR3 is TGCAGCGTTGAGGGTAGCGGGGTTAGCACAGATACGCAGTATTTT.

This rearrangement joins TRBV4-1 to TRBJ2-4; 8 nucleotides match TRBD1. Judging by the DNA end, TRBJ2-7 fits better; the J call may be wrong. The CDR3 runs to 14 residues. Germline CDR1 MGHRA, CDR2 YSYEKL. CDR3 region: CASSSRDRKDEQYF. CDR3 DNA: TGCGCCAGCAGCTCCCGGGACAGGAAGGACGAGCAGTACTTC.

The chain combines TRBV20-1 with TRBJ2-2; D uncertain. Germline CDR1 DFQATT, CDR2 SNEGSKA (reference sequence). Trimming pared 0 bases from V and 1 base from J, leaving 6 bases between. The CDR3 contains 14 residues. The CDR3 DNA follows: TGCAGTGCTAGAGATGCCGGGAACACCGGGGAGCTGTTTTTT. Amino acid sequence: CSARDAGNTGELFF.